This is a list of T cell receptor beta chains from one sample in a study of blood T cell repertoires in COVID-19. TCRdb keeps only in-frame clones here, not all; method: immunoSEQ multiplex PCR. Seen here are 70,000 to 75,000 clones, just over 85% observed once, and the top ten hold about 4.6%. Sequenced input: peripheral blood. All receptors come from a human donor in a cohort sampled during active COVID-19. Both conserved end residues are trimmed from each CDR3. A D gene is named only where the DNA matches it firmly. A row's size may be missing; if present it is once, few, many or a size class.

d_call clone_size v_call cdr3_aa
. once TRBV5-1 ASSLGQTNEQF
TRBD2 once TRBV2 ASSVTSGREGETQY
TRBD1 once TRBV10-2 ASSLDRGHEQY
. . TRBV6-2/TRBV6-3 ASSYPTGQSSNQPQH
TRBD1 once TRBV4-2 ASSQEGQGGYNEQF
. . TRBV19 ASNVGEGRDTQY
. once TRBV25-1 ASTGTDNEQF
TRBD2 . TRBV5-1 ASSLASSGTGTGELF
. . TRBV4-3 ASSQDPDWGYGYT
TRBD1 . TRBV9 ASSPRDRENSPLH
. . TRBV6-5 ASSYSGGEQY